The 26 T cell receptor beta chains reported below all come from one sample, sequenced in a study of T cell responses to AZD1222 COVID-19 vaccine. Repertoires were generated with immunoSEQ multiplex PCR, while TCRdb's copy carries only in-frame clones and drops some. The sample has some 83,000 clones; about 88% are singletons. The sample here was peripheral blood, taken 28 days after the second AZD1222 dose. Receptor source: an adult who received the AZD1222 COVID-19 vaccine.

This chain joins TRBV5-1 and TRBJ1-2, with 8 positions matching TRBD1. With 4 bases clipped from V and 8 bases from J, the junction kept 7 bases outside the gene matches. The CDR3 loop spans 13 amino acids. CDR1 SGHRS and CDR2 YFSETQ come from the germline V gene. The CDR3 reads CASSTDRGDGYTF. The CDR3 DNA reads TGCGCCAGCAGCACTGACAGGGGTGACGGCTACACCTTC.

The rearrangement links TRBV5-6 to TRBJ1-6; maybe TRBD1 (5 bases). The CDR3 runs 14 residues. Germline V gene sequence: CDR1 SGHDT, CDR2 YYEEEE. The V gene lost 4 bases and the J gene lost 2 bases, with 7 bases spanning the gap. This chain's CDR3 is CASSRDAYNSPLHF. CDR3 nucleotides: TGTGCCAGCAGCCGGGACGCCTATAATTCACCCCTCCACTTT. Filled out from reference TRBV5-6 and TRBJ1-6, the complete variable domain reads DAGVTQSPTHLIKTRGQQVTLRCSPKSGHDTVSWYQQALGQGPQFIFQYYEEEERQRGNFPDRFSGHQFPNYSSELNVNALLLGDSALYLCASSRDAYNSPLHFGNGTRLTVT.

The CDR3 DNA reads TGTGCCAGCAGTTACTCGACAGATTATCAGCCCCAGCATTTT. This codes for CASSYSTDYQPQHF. The chain uses TRBV6-2 or TRBV6-3 and TRBJ1-5; D may be TRBD1 (5 bases). Germline values: CDR1 MNHEY, CDR2 SVGEGT. Trimming left V 0 bases short and J 5 bases short, with 8 bases between. The CDR3 spans 14 residues.

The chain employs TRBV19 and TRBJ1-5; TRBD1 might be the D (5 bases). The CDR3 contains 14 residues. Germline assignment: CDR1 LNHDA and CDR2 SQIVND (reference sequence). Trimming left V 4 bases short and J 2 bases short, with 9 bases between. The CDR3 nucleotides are TGTGCCAGTAGTAACCAGGGAGGCAATCAGCCCCAGCATTTT. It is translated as CASSNQGGNQPQHF.

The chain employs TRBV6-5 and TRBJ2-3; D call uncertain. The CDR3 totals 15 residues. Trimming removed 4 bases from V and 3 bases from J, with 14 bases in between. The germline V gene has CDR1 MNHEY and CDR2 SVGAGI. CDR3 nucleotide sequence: TGTGCCAGCAGTTTGGGCCTCTATTCGACAGATACGCAGTATTTT. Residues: CASSLGLYSTDTQYF.

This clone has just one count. CDR3: CATREGYSNQPQHF. Here the CDR3 DNA reads TGTGCCACCAGGGAGGGATATAGCAATCAGCCCCAGCATTTT. This chain connects TRBV24-1 to TRBJ1-5; D is undetermined. Between the trimmed V and J ends, which lost 7 bases and 0 bases, there was a span of 9 bases. This CDR3 spans 14 amino acids. Germline loops: CDR1 KGHDR, CDR2 SFDVKD.

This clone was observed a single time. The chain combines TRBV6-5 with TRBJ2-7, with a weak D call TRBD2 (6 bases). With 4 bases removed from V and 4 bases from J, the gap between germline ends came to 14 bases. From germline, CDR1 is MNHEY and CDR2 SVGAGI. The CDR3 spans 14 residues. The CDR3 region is CASSLEGGGYEQYF. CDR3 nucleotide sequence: TGTGCCAGCAGTTTAGAGGGAGGAGGGTACGAGCAGTACTTC.

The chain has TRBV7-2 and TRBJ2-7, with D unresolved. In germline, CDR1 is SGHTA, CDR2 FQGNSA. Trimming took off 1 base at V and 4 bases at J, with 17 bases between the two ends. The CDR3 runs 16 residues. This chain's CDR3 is CASSLVRVYTLYEQYF. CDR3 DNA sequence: TGTGCCAGCAGCTTAGTCCGTGTTTATACACTTTACGAGCAGTACTTC.

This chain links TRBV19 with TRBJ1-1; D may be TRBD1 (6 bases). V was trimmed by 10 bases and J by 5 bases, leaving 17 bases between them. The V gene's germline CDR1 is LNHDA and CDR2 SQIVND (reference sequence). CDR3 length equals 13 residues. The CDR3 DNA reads TGTGCCACCCAACAGGGAAGGGGAACTGAAGCTTTCTTT. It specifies CATQQGRGTEAFF.

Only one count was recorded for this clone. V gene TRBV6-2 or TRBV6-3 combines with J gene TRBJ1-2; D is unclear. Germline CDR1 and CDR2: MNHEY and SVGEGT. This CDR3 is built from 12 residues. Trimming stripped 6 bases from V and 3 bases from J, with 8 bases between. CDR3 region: CASSLPDYGYTF. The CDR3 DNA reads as TGTGCCAGCAGCCTACCGGACTATGGCTACACCTTC.

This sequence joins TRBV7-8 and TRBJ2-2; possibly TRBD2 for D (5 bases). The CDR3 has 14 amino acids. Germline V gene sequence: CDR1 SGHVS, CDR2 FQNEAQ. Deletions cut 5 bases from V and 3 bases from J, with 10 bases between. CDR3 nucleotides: TGTGCCAGCAGCCTCGGACTTTACACCGGGGAGCTGTTTTTT. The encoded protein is CASSLGLYTGELFF.

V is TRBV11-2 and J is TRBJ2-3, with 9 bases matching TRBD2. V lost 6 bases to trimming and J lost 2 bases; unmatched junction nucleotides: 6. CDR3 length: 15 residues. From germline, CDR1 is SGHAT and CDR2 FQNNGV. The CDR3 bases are TGTGCCAGCAGAAGAGGGGGACTAGCCACAGATACGCAGTATTTT. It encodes CASRRGGLATDTQYF.

This chain's CDR3 is CASSLSQSSGNTIYF. CDR3 sequence (DNA): TGCGCCAGCAGCCTTTCACAGAGCTCTGGAAACACCATATATTTT. The chain has TRBV4-3 and TRBJ1-3; no definite D call. Germline V CDR1 and CDR2: LGHNA, YSLEER. Deletions cut 4 bases from V and 0 bases from J, with 10 bases between. The CDR3 is made up of 15 amino acids.

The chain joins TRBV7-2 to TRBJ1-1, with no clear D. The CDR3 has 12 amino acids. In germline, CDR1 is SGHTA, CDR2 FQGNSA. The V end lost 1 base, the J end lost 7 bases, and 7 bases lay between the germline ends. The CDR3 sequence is CASSLGFIEAFF. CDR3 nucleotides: TGTGCCAGCAGCTTAGGTTTCATTGAAGCTTTCTTT.

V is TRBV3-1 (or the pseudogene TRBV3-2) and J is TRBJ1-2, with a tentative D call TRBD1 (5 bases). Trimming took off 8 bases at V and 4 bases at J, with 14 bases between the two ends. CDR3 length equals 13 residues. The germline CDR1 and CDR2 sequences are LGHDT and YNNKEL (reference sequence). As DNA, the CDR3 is TGTGCCAGCGGTCCAAGGGGCGGCTATGGCTACACCTTC. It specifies CASGPRGGYGYTF.

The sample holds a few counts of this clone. DNA of the CDR3: TGTGCCAGCAGCCCAAGACAGATCGATCGGGAGCAGTACTTC. It is translated as CASSPRQIDREQYF. The chain carries TRBV14 and TRBJ2-7; tentative D call: TRBD1 (5 bases). Trimming left V 4 bases short and J 7 bases short, with 17 bases between. This CDR3 is built from 14 residues. CDR1 is SGHDN and CDR2 is FVKESK in the germline V gene.

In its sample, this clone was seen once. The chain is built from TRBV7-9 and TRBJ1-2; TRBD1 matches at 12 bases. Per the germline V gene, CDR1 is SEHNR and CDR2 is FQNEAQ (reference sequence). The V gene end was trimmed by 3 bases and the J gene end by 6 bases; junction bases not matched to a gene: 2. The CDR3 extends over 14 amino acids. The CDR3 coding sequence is TGTGCCAGCAGCTTGGGACAGGGGGCTGATGGCTACACCTTC. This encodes CASSLGQGADGYTF.

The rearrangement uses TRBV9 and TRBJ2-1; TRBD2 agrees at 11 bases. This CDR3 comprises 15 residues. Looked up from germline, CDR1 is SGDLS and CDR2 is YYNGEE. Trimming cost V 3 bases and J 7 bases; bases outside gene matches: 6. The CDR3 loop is CASSGIAGGRNEQFF. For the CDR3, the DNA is TGTGCCAGCAGCGGGATAGCGGGGGGGAGGAATGAGCAGTTCTTC.

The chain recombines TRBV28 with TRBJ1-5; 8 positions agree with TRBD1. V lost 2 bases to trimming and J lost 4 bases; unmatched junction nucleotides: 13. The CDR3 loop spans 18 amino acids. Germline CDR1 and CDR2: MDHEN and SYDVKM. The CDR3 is CASSLISENRGTNQPQHF. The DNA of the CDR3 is TGTGCCAGCAGTTTAATCAGTGAGAACAGGGGGACGAATCAGCCCCAGCATTTT.

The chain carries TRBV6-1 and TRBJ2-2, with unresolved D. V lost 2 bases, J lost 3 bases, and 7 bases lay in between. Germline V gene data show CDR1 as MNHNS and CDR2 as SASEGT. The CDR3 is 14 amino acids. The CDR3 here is CASSEPSYTGELFF. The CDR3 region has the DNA TGTGCCAGCAGTGAACCGTCTTACACCGGGGAGCTGTTTTTT.

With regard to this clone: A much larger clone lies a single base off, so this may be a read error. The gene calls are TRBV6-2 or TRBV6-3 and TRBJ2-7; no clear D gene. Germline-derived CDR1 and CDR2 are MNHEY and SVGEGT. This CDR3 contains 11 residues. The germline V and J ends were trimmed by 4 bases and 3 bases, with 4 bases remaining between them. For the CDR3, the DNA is TGTGCCAGCAGTTTGGGCTACGAGCAGTACTTC. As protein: CASSLGYEQYF.

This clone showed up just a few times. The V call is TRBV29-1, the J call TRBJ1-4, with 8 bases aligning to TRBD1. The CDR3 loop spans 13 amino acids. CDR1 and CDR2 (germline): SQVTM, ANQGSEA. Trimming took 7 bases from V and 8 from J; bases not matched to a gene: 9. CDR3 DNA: TGCAGCGCCCGGACAGGGCTAGGAGAAAAACTGTTTTTT. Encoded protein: CSARTGLGEKLFF. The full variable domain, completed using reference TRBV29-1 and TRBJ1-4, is SAVISQKPSRDICQRGTSLTIQCQVDSQVTMMFWYRQQPGQSLTLIATANQGSEATYESGFVIDKFPISRPNLTFSTLTVSNMSPEDSSIYLCSARTGLGEKLFFGSGTQLSVL.

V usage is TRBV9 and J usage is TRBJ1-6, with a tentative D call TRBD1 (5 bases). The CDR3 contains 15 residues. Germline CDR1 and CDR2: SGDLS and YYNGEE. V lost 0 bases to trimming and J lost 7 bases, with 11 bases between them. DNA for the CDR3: TGTGCCAGCAGCGTAGCTTGGGACGGGAATTCACCCCTCCACTTT. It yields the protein CASSVAWDGNSPLHF.

CDR3 loop: CASRDSQSSSYNSPLHF. The CDR3 nucleotides read TGCGCCAGCCGGGACAGCCAGTCAAGCTCCTATAATTCACCCCTCCACTTT. The chain joins TRBV5-1 to TRBJ1-6; 7 bases are shared with TRBD1. Unmatched junction bases numbered 10, after V lost 7 bases and J lost 0 bases. The CDR3 is 17 residues long. CDR1 is SGHRS, CDR2 YFSETQ, per germline.

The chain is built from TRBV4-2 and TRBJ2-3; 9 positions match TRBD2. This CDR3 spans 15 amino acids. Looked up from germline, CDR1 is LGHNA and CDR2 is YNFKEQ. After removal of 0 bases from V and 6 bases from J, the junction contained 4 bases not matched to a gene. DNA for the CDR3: TGTGCCAGCAGCCAAGATCGCGGGGGGGCCGATACGCAGTATTTT. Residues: CASSQDRGGADTQYF.

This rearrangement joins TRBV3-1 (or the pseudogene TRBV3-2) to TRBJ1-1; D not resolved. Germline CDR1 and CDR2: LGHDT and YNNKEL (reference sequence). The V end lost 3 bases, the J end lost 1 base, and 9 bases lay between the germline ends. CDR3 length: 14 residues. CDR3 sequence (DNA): TGTGCCAGCAGCCACCGGGGAGAGAACACTGAAGCTTTCTTT. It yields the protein CASSHRGENTEAFF.